The subject of this entry is one T cell receptor (beta chain). Its antigen remains undetermined. No base quality information exists; no much larger clone differs at one position. The donors were healthy, HIV-negative adults with no recently reported acute infections or vaccinations. Every donor was a Caucasian adult residing in Nashville, Tennessee, USA. CD4+ T cells were enriched by magnetic negative selection, after which naive cells were positively selected on CD45RA and the negative fraction was taken as the memory subset. After blood collection by leukapheresis, PBMCs were isolated using Ficoll-Histopaque density gradient centrifugation and then cryopreserved in the vapor phase of liquid nitrogen. Purity and quantity of every magnetically sorted T cell population were checked by analytical flow cytometry. From each sorted fraction, genomic DNA was isolated and quantified by UV absorbance on a Nanodrop 2000c.

The record originates from a study of shared clonotypes between healthy human individuals (dated by TCRdb to 2020 to 2021). In terms of the full investigation: The cohort included a few men and a couple of women between 18 and 49 years of age. For each donor, CD4 naive and CD4 memory were each run on three plates, CD8 naive on two plates, and CD8 memory on one plate. Blood TCR repertoires of a handful of healthy adults were deeply sequenced to estimate repertoire size and the extent of clonotype sharing between individuals. Different laboratories and diverse techniques were used to prepare libraries and sequence TCR repertoires, to increase sequencing depth and limit assay-specific biases. Leukapheresis yielded between about 0.8 and 9.5 billion PBMCs per donor. Overall study results and their limits: When several donors were compared, the shared fraction of clonotypes was about 5% for naive CD4, around 4% for naive CD8, 2% to 2.5% for memory CD4, and 0.4% for memory CD8. Because the study included only a small number of donors, the genetic and exposure-history diversity represented was limited. Based on pairwise subsampling, the degree of clonotype sharing among donors was expected to be affected by sequencing depth. Sampling was restricted to blood, and TCR repertoires in tissue are likely to differ from TCR repertoires in blood. Compared with non-shared clonotypes, clonotypes shared by all four sorted-subset donors had higher generation probabilities. Incomplete sequencing was indicated by rarefaction of sorted-subset datasets, despite the large sequencing depth. Naive subsets generally had larger estimated clonotype richness than memory subsets did.

Using the deep immunoSEQ assay, TCR CDR3 regions were amplified from genomic DNA by multiplex PCR. Extracted genomic DNA from each cell subset was spread evenly across all wells of several immunoSEQ 96-well plates, with each plate serving as a replicate. For sorted subsets, roughly 190 ng of genomic DNA, equivalent to around 31,000 T cell genomes, went into each replicate PCR. Purified libraries were measured with a Qubit 3.0 fluorometer, size-checked on a Bioanalyzer 2100, and measured again with the KAPA Library Quantification kit. Each immunoSEQ 96-well plate was sequenced on its own single-read 150-cycle Illumina NextSeq 550 flow cell. Per the original workflow: Because only junctional sequences without quality scores were contained in the immunoSEQ output, filtering matching that applied to full-length reads could not be performed. To assign V/J genes and CDR3, sequences were annotated against IMGT germline references using PyIR, a Python wrapper for IgBLAST v1.9. Reads were filtered out if the reads had weak V/J assignments (E-value above 1e-6), no CDR3, stop codons, out-of-frame junctions, or ambiguous translated residues. V3J clonotypes were defined as sequences sharing the same inferred V gene, J gene, and CDR3 amino acid sequence. Percentage overlap between repertoires was calculated by dividing the number of shared unique clonotypes by the size of the smaller repertoire. RTK rarefaction, the Chao1 estimator, and Recon v2.1 estimates of unobserved clonotypes were used to assess repertoire richness. Generation probabilities for all TCRbeta clonotypes obtained by the gDNA method from a handful of donors were computed using OLGA. This immuneACCESS table, as held by TCRdb, lists in-frame sequences with V and J called but not all clones. Of the missing ones, under half trace to an unresolved V gene in checked studies; the others have no known cause. V, J and clone size derive from that table, while D and trimming were established from the DNA sequence. The sample includes more than 2 million clones, with 85% to 95% observed a single time. Of the sample, 0.1% to 0.15% falls within the top ten clones.

The TCR originated in a man between 18 and 29 years old in good health. Sequences were obtained from naive CD4+ T cells sorted from blood. The cell subset or site label on this specimen signifies: CD45RA+ positively selected.

Read as DNA, the sequence is TGTGCCAGCAGCTTATTCGTGGATAATGAAAAACTGTTTTTT. Translation gives CASSLFVDNEKLFF. The rearrangement joined TRBV7-9 to TRBJ1-4; the D gene cannot be named for sure. The CDR3 covers 14 residues, taking in both the cysteine and the phenylalanine. This entry keeps only the CDR3 DNA: 42 bases, framed from base 1. CDR1 and CDR2 are drawn from the germline V gene (reference sequence): SEHNR, FQNEAQ. V was cut back by 2 bases and J by 4 bases, leaving a gap of 8 bases between them.